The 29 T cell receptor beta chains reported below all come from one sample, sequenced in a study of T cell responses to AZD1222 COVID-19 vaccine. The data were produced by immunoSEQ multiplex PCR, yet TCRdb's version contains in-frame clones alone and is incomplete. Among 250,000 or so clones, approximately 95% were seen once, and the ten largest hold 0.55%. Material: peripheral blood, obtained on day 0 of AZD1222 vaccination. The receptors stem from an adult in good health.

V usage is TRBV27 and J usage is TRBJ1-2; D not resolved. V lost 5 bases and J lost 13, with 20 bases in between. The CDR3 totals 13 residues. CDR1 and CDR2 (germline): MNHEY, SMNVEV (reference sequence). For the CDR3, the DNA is TGTGCCAGCAGTGCCGCCGACCCTCGTCGGAGCACCTTC. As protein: CASSAADPRRSTF.

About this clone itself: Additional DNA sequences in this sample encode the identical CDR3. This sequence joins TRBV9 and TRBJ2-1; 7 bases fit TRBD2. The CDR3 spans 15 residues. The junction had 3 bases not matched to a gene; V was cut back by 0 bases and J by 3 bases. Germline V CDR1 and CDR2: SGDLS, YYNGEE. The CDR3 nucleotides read TGTGCCAGCAGCGTAGTCGGCGGGGGCTACAATGAGCAGTTCTTC. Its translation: CASSVVGGGYNEQFF.

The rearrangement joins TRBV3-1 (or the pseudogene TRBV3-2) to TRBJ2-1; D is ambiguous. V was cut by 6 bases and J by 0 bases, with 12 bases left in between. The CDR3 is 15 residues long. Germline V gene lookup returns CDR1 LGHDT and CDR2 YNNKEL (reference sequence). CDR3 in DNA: TGTGCCAGCAGTCGTGGTTCGAGCTCCTACAATGAGCAGTTCTTC. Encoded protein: CASSRGSSSYNEQFF.

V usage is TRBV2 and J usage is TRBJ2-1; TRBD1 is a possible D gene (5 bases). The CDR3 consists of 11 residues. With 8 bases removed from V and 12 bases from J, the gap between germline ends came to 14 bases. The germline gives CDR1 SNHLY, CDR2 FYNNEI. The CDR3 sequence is CASEEKGPQFF. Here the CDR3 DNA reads TGTGCCAGCGAGGAAAAGGGGCCGCAGTTCTTC.

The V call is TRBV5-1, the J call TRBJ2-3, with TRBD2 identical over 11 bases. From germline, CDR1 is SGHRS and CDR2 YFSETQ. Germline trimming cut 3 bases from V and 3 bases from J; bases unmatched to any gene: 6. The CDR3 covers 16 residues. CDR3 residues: CASSSIAGGSTDTQYF. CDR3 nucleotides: TGCGCCAGCAGCTCGATAGCGGGAGGGTCTACAGATACGCAGTATTTT.

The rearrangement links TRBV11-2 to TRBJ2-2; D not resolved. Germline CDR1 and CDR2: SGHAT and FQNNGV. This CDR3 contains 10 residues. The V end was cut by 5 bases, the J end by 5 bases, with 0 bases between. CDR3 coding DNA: TGTGCCAGCAGCACCGGGGAGCTGTTTTTT. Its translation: CASSTGELFF. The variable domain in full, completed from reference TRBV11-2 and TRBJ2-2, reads EAGVAQSPRYKIIEKRQSVAFWCNPISGHATLYWYQQILGQGPKLLIQFQNNGVVDDSQLPKDRFSAERLKGVDSTLKIQPAKLEDSAVYLCASSTGELFFGEGSRLTVL.

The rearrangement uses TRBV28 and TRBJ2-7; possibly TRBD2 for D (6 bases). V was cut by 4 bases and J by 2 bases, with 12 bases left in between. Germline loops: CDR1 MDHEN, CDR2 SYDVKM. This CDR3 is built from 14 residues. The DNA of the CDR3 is TGTGCCAGCAGTTCCCGGGACTTCACCTACGAGCAGTACTTC. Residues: CASSSRDFTYEQYF.

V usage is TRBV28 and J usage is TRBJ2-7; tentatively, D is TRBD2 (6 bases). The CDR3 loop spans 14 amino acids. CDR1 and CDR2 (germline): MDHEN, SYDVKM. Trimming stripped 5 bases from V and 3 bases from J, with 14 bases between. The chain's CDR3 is CASSIPGSDYEQYF. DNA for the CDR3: TGTGCCAGCAGTATCCCCGGGAGCGACTACGAGCAGTACTTC. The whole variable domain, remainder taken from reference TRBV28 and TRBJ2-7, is DVKVTQSSRYLVKRTGEKVFLECVQDMDHENMFWYRQDPGLGLRLIYFSYDVKMKEKGDIPEGYSVSREKKERFSLILESASTNQTSMYLCASSIPGSDYEQYFGPGTRLTVT.

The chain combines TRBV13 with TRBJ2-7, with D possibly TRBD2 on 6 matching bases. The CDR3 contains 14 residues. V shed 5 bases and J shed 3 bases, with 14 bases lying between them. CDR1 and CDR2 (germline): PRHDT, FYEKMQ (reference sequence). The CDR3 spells CASSRRDFGYEQYF. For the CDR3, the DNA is TGTGCCAGCAGCCGCCGGGACTTCGGCTACGAGCAGTACTTC.

The CDR3 protein is CASRAGYHGELFF. The DNA of the CDR3 is TGTGCCAGCAGGGCAGGGTATCACGGGGAGCTGTTTTTT. The gene calls are TRBV7-6 and TRBJ2-2; D might be TRBD1 (5 bases). Trimming removed 6 bases at V and 7 bases at J, with 12 bases between. The CDR3 length is 13 residues. Germline V gene lookup returns CDR1 SGHVS and CDR2 FNYEAQ.

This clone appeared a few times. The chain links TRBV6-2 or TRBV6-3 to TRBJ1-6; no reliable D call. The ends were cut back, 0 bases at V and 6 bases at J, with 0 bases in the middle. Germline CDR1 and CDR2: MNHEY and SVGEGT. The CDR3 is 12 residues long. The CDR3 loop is CASSYSNSPLHF. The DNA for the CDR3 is TGTGCCAGCAGTTACTCTAATTCACCCCTCCACTTT.

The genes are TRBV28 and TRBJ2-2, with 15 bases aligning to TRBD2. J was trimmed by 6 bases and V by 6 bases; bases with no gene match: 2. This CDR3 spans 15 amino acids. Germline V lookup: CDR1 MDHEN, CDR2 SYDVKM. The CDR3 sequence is CASRRTSGGAGELFF. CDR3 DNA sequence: TGTGCCAGCAGACGGACTAGCGGGGGGGCCGGGGAGCTGTTTTTT.

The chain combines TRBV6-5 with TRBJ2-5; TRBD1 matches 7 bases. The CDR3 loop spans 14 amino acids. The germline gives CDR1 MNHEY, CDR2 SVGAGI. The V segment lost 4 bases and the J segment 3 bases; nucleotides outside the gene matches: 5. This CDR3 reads CASSFGTEKETQYF. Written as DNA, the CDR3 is TGTGCCAGCAGTTTCGGGACAGAGAAAGAGACCCAGTACTTC.

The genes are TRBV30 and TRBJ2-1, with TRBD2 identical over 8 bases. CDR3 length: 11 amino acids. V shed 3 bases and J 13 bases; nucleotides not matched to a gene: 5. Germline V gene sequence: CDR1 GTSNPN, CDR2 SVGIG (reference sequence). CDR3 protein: CAWRRLASQFF. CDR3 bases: TGTGCCTGGAGGCGACTAGCGAGTCAGTTCTTC.

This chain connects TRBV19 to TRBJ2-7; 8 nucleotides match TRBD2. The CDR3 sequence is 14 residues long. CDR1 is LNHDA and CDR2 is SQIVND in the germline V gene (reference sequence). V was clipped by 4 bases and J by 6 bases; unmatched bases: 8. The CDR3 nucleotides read TGTGCCAGTAGTACTCTAGCGGGCACCCCCGAGCAGTACTTC. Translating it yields CASSTLAGTPEQYF.

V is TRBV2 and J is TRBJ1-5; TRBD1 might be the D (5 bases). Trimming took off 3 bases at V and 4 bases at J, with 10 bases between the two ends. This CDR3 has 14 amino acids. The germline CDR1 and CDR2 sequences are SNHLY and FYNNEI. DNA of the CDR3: TGTGCCAGCAGTGATCGGACACATAATCAGCCCCAGCATTTT. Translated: CASSDRTHNQPQHF.

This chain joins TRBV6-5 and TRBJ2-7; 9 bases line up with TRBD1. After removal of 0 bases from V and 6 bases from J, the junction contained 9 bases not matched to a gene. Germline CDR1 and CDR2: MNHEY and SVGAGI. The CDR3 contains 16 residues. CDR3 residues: CASSYSVGTGLGEQYF. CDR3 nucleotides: TGTGCCAGCAGTTACTCGGTCGGGACAGGGCTGGGCGAGCAGTACTTC.

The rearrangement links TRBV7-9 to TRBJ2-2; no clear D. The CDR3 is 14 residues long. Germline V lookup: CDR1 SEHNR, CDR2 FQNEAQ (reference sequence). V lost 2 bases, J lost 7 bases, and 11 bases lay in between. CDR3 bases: TGTGCCAGCAGCTTAATGAGGACGCACGGGGAGCTGTTTTTT. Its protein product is CASSLMRTHGELFF. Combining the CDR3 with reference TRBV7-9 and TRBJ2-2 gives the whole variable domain DTGVSQNPRHKITKRGQNVTFRCDPISEHNRLYWYRQTLGQGPEFLTYFQNEAQLEKSRLLSDRFSAERPKGSFSTLEIQRTEQGDSAMYLCASSLMRTHGELFFGEGSRLTVL.

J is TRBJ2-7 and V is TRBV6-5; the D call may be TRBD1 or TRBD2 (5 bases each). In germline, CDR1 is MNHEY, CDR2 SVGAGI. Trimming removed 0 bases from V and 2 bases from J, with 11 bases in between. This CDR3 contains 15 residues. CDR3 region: CASSYSGVATYEQYF. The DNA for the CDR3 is TGTGCCAGCAGTTACTCGGGGGTGGCAACCTACGAGCAGTACTTC.

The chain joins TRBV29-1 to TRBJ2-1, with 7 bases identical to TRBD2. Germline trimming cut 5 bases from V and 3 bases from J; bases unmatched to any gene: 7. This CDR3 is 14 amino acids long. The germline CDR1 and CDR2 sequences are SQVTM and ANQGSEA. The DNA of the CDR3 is TGCAGCGTTAGCGGACTAGTTTTCTACAATGAGCAGTTCTTC. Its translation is CSVSGLVFYNEQFF.

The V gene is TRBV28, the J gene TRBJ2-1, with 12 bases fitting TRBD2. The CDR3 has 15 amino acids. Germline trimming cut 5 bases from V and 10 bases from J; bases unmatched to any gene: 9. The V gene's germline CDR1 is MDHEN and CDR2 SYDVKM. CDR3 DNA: TGTGCCAGCAGTCCCCGGACTAGCGGGGCACGGGAGCAGTTCTTC. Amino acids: CASSPRTSGAREQFF.

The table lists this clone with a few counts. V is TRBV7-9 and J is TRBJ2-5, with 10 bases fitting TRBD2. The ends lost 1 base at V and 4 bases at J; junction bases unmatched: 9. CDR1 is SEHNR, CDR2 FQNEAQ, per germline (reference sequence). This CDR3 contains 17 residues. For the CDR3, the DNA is TGTGCCAGCAGCTTAGAGAGCCTAGCGGGAGTTGGAGAGACCCAGTACTTC. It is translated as CASSLESLAGVGETQYF.

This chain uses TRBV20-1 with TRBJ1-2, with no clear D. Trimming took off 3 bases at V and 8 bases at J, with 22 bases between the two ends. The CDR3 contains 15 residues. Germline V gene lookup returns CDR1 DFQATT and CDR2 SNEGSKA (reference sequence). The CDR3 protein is CSASDGPPGYMGYTF. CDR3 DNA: TGCAGTGCTAGTGACGGCCCCCCGGGGTATATGGGCTACACCTTC.

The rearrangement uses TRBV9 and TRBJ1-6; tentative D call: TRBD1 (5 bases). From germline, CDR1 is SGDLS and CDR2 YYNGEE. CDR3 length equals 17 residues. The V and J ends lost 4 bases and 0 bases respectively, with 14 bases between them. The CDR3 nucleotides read TGTGCCAGCAGCCCCGGGTGGGGCAGCTCCTATAATTCACCCCTCCACTTT. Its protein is CASSPGWGSSYNSPLHF.

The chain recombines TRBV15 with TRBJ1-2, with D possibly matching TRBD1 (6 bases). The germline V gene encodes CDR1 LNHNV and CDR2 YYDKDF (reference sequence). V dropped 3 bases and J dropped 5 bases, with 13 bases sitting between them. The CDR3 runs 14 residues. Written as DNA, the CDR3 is TGTGCCACCAGCAGGCCCGGGACACGGTATGGCTACACCTTC. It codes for CATSRPGTRYGYTF.

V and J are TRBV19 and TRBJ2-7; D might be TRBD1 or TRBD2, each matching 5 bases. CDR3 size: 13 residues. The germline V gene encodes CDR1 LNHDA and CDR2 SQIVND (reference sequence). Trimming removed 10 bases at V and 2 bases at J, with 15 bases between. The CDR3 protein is CATRQIGTYEQYF. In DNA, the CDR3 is TGTGCCACTCGACAGATCGGGACCTACGAGCAGTACTTC.

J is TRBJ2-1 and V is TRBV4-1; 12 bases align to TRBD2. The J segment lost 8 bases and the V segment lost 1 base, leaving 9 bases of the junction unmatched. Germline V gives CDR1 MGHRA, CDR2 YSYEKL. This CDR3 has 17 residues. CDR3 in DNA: TGCGCCAGCAGCCAAGTAACCGGGACTAGCGGGTTCCATGAGCAGTTCTTC. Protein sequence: CASSQVTGTSGFHEQFF.

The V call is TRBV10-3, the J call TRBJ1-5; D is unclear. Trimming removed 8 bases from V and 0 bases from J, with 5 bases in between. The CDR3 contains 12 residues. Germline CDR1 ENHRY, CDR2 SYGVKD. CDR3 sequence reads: CAIGNSNQPQHF. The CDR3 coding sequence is TGTGCCATCGGAAATAGCAATCAGCCCCAGCATTTT.

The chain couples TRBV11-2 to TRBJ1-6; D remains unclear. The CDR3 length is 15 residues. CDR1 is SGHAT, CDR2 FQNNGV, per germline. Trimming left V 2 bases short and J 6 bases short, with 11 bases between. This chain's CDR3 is CASSLTLLSNSPLHF. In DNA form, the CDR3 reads TGTGCCAGCAGCTTAACTCTCCTGAGTAATTCACCCCTCCACTTT.